This T cell receptor (beta chain) was sequenced during a study of blood T cell repertoires in COVID-19 (dated by TCRdb to the early 2020s). Broadly, across the study: Samples covering the acute and convalescent phases of COVID-19 were provided by collaborators in the United States, Italy and Spain. The material from the prospective study consisted of cDNA or gDNA derived from T cells, B-cell-depleted T cells, or PBMCs. Deeply sampled blood TCRbeta repertoires from subjects exposed to, actively infected with, or recovered from COVID-19 were included in the dataset. The repertoires were released in a freely available public database intended as a resource for research on the immune response to SARS-CoV-2. The samples were drawn from two sources: the first 160 participants of the ongoing ImmuneRACE study, and 1,000 to 1,500 subjects contributed by 6 global collaborators. Nearly every sample came with metadata listing a de-identified subject ID, COVID-19 status, age in years and sex. HLA class I and class II types, where available, came from metadata supplied by the sample provider rather than from assay-based typing. Overall study results and their limits: Clinical and demographic metadata were provided uncurated, with the amount varying by source and participant.

The immunoSEQ Assay, a bias-controlled multiplex PCR, was used to amplify TCRbeta CDR3 regions from genomic DNA. The authors' pipeline ran thus. Within the assay, amplification of reference gene primers was used to estimate how many nucleated cells each sample contained. To quantify the absolute abundance of each unique TCRbeta CDR3 rearrangement, sequence reads were collapsed and filtered. For each sample, productive Simpson clonality was calculated as the square root of Simpson's diversity index over productive rearrangements. Sourced from immuneACCESS, this table was stored by TCRdb with only in-frame sequences that have V and J called. A share of the clones is absent; for the studies checked, an unresolved V gene accounts for under half, and the remainder has no known explanation. Clonal size and the V and J genes are those of that table, whereas D and trimming came from the DNA. In this sample the table shows 200,000 to 250,000 clones, just under 85% of which occur a single time. The ten largest clonotypes hold about 9% of the sample.

The collaborating institutions used their own protocols to collect whole blood in K2EDTA tubes. Collaborator samples were shipped for TCRbeta analysis as frozen whole blood, isolated PBMCs, or DNA extracted from either sample type. This clone was seen only a few times. Its antigen remains unidentified. No much larger clone is present one base from it, and per-base qualities are unavailable. Sequenced input: peripheral blood. This receptor was identified in a man aged 80 or over with acute or convalescent COVID-19.

The DNA sequence follows: TGTGCCAGCAGTTATAGACAGAACTACGAGCAGTACTTC. Its protein reads: CASSYRQNYEQYF. This sequence uses TRBV6-5 and TRBJ2-7; a tentative D call is TRBD1 (5 bases match). From the cysteine through the phenylalanine, the CDR3 covers 13 amino acids. Just CDR3 DNA is preserved here, 39 bases in frame from base 1. CDR1 and CDR2 were assigned from the germline V gene as MNHEY and SVGAGI. Trimming takes 3 bases from V and 3 bases from J, and the germline ends sit 9 bases apart.